Following are 19 T cell receptor beta chains from one sample sequenced in a study of response to subunit inactivated influenza vaccine. TCRdb reprocessed the RT-PCR reads with MiXCR, giving one entry per CDR3 protein. Among fewer than 350,000 distinct CDR3 sequences listed, roughly 22% were seen once. The specimen comprised PBMCs from blood, sampled less than 22 months after vaccination. The source is a man in his fifties or sixties who received an inactivated influenza vaccine.

This sequence joins TRBV20-1 and TRBJ1-1; 7 nucleotides match TRBD1. The CDR3 length is 15 residues. The junction had 17 bases not matched to a gene; V was cut back by 6 bases and J by 7 bases. Germline assignment: CDR1 DFQATT and CDR2 SNEGSKA (reference sequence). CDR3 sequence (DNA): TGCAGTGCGCATGATCTCGGGACAGTTCAAGATGAAGCTTTCTTT. Translation: CSAHDLGTVQDEAFF.

This clonotype has only a few counts. The V and J genes are TRBV19 and TRBJ1-1, with TRBD1 identical over 7 bases. Germline V lookup: CDR1 LNHDA, CDR2 SQIVND (reference sequence). The CDR3 has 15 amino acids. V lost 5 bases and J lost 3; bases outside the gene matches: 9. Here the CDR3 DNA reads TGTGCCAGTAGTCTGCGGGACAGACGGGACACTGAAGCTTTCTTT. It encodes CASSLRDRRDTEAFF.

This sequence joins TRBV5-3 and TRBJ1-6; tentative D call: TRBD1 (6 bases). TRBV5-3 qualifies as an ORF whose function is uncertain. CDR3 length: 15 amino acids. V was clipped by 3 bases and J by 7 bases, with 14 bases between them. CDR3 nucleotides: TGTGCCAGAAGCTACGCTTTACAGGGAAATTCACCCCTCCACTTT. As protein: CARSYALQGNSPLHF.

This clonotype has just a few counts. The chain employs TRBV4-3 and TRBJ2-3; 12 bases map to TRBD2. The CDR3 contains 20 residues. From germline, CDR1 is LGHNA and CDR2 YSLEER. The ends lost 4 bases at V and 0 bases at J; junction bases unmatched: 14. The CDR3 DNA is TGCGCCAGCAGCCGCCGACTGACTAGCGGGAGCCCTCCGAGCACAGATACGCAGTATTTT. Amino acid sequence: CASSRRLTSGSPPSTDTQYF.

This clonotype showed up just a few times. This sequence joins TRBV6-2 or TRBV6-3 and TRBJ2-1; 8 bases map to TRBD1. The CDR3 has 14 amino acids. V was clipped by 7 bases and J by 3 bases; unmatched bases: 5. CDR1 and CDR2 from the germline V gene are MNHEY and SVGEGT. The chain's CDR3 is CASTSGGYYNEQFF. DNA of the CDR3: TGTGCCAGCACTTCAGGGGGCTACTACAATGAGCAGTTCTTC.

This chain connects TRBV28 to TRBJ1-1; perhaps TRBD1 as D (6 bases). CDR1 is MDHEN, CDR2 SYDVKM, per germline. This CDR3 comprises 13 residues. Between the trimmed V and J ends, which lost 3 bases and 11 bases, there was a span of 16 bases. The DNA of the CDR3 is TGTGCCAGCAGTTTGGGGGACACCAAAGGGGCTTTCTTT. Translated: CASSLGDTKGAFF.

The V and J genes are TRBV4-2 and TRBJ1-2; a possible D gene is TRBD1 (5 bases). Looked up from germline, CDR1 is LGHNA and CDR2 is YNFKEQ. The V end lost 1 base, the J end lost 4 bases, and 10 bases lay between the germline ends. The CDR3 is made up of 14 amino acids. The CDR3 here is CASSQGQGGYGYTF. CDR3 DNA: TGTGCCAGCAGCCAAGGTCAGGGTGGCTATGGCTACACCTTC.

The sample holds a few counts of this clonotype. This rearrangement joins TRBV7-6 to TRBJ2-2; 12 bases map to TRBD2. The germline V gene encodes CDR1 SGHVS and CDR2 FNYEAQ. CDR3 length: 17 residues. The ends lost 5 bases at V and 9 bases at J; junction bases unmatched: 13. The CDR3 spells CASSDSFLAGGPRELFF. CDR3 in DNA: TGTGCCAGCAGCGATTCATTTCTAGCGGGAGGGCCACGGGAGCTGTTTTTT.

As DNA, the CDR3 is TGCGCCAGCAGTGCGGGACCCCTGGGGAGTGATAGCAATCAGCCCCAGCATTTT. The encoded protein is CASSAGPLGSDSNQPQHF. The V gene is TRBV5-1, the J gene TRBJ1-5; D is perhaps TRBD1 (5 bases). The CDR3 covers 18 residues. CDR1 and CDR2 (germline): SGHRS, YFSETQ. V lost 5 bases to trimming and J lost 0 bases, with 21 bases between them.

The chain links TRBV4-3 to TRBJ2-2; D gene unclear. The CDR3 contains 13 residues. The germline V and J ends were trimmed by 0 bases and 8 bases, with 7 bases remaining between them. CDR1 is LGHNA and CDR2 is YSLEER in the germline V gene. CDR3 coding DNA: TGCGCCAGCAGCCAAGATCGCTCGGGGGAGCTGTTTTTT. It is translated as CASSQDRSGELFF.

This clonotype has only one observation. The chain couples TRBV4-3 to TRBJ2-7; D ambiguous. This CDR3 region has 14 residues. CDR1 and CDR2 (germline): LGHNA, YSLEER. V lost 0 bases, J lost 0 bases, and 6 bases lay in between. Written as DNA, the CDR3 is TGCGCCAGCAGCCAAGAGGCAGACTCCTACGAGCAGTACGTC. This sequence encodes CASSQEADSYEQYV.

This clonotype has a count of ten or more. The rearrangement links TRBV5-1 to TRBJ1-4; TRBD1 might be the D (5 bases). This CDR3 has 16 amino acids. Trimming cost V 0 bases and J 5 bases, with 14 bases left between them. From germline, CDR1 is SGHRS and CDR2 YFSETQ. CDR3 sequence: CASSLAGTVRNEKLFF. In DNA, the CDR3 is TGCGCCAGCAGCTTGGCGGGGACCGTTAGGAATGAAAAACTGTTTTTT.

The chain is built from TRBV5-1 and TRBJ1-1; 10 bases line up with TRBD1. Germline CDR1 and CDR2: SGHRS and YFSETQ. J was trimmed by 4 bases and V by 5 bases; bases with no gene match: 11. The length of the CDR3 is 16 residues. The CDR3 spells CASSWGQGLGGTEAFF. CDR3 DNA sequence: TGCGCCAGCAGTTGGGGACAGGGGCTCGGGGGCACTGAAGCTTTCTTT.

The chain is built from TRBV29-1 and TRBJ1-1, with D uncertain. Germline loops: CDR1 SQVTM, CDR2 ANQGSEA. The CDR3 extends over 14 amino acids. V lost 3 bases and J 3 bases, leaving 14 bases between the germline ends. This CDR3 reads CSVDFPSGDTEAFF. The DNA for the CDR3 is TGCAGCGTTGACTTCCCATCCGGGGACACTGAAGCTTTCTTT.

This clonotype has a handful of counts. This chain connects TRBV7-9 to TRBJ2-7; the match to TRBD1 covers 9 bases. J was trimmed by 5 bases and V by 4 bases; bases with no gene match: 3. The CDR3 totals 13 residues. The germline V gene has CDR1 SEHNR and CDR2 FQNEAQ (reference sequence). The CDR3 DNA is TGTGCCAGCAGCTCAGGGACAGGGAACGAGCAGTACTTC. Protein: CASSSGTGNEQYF.

This clonotype was observed a handful of times. This chain joins TRBV5-1 and TRBJ2-7; possibly TRBD1 for D (6 bases). CDR3 length: 15 amino acids. Trimming removed 0 bases at V and 7 bases at J, with 17 bases between. Germline assignment: CDR1 SGHRS and CDR2 YFSETQ. The CDR3 sequence: CASSLDQGPTGEQYF. The CDR3 DNA sequence: TGCGCCAGCAGCTTGGATCAGGGGCCAACGGGGGAGCAGTACTTC.

The chain links TRBV5-1 to TRBJ2-1; 8 bases line up with TRBD2. CDR1 and CDR2 from the germline V gene are SGHRS and YFSETQ. The V segment lost 4 bases and the J segment 2 bases; nucleotides outside the gene matches: 8. The CDR3 loop spans 16 amino acids. In DNA, the CDR3 is TGCGCCAGCAGCATTTATAGCGGGAAGGCCTACAATGAGCAGTTCTTC. Translating it yields CASSIYSGKAYNEQFF.

The genes are TRBV11-1 and TRBJ2-7, with D perhaps being TRBD1 or TRBD2 (5 bases each). The V gene lost 5 bases and the J gene lost 2 bases, with 16 bases spanning the gap. The CDR3 is 15 amino acids. The germline V gene has CDR1 SGHAT and CDR2 FQDESV (reference sequence). The CDR3 DNA is TGTGCCAGCAGCACACCCGGGACGCTCACCTACGAGCAGTACTTC. Its translation is CASSTPGTLTYEQYF.

This chain connects TRBV3-1 to TRBJ2-5; the D is unclear. This CDR3 region has 12 residues. V was cut by 2 bases and J by 0 bases, with 1 base left in between. From germline, CDR1 is LGHDT and CDR2 YNNKEL (reference sequence). The CDR3 DNA reads as TGTGCCAGCAGCCAACACCAAGAGACCCAGTACTTC. Translated: CASSQHQETQYF.